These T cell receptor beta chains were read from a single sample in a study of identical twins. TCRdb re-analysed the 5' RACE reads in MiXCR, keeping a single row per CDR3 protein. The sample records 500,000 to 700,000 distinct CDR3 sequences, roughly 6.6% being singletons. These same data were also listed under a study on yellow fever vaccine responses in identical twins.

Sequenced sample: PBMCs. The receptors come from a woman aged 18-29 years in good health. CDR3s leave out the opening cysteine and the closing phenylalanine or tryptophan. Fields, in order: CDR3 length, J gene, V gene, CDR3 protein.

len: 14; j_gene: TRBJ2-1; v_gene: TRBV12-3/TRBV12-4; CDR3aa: ASRRTGTGTFNEQF
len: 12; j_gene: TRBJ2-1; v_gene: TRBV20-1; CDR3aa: SAGSSGNINEQF
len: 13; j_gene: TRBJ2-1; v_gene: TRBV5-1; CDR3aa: ASTLAISSSYEQF
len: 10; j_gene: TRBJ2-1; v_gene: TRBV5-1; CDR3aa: ASSHRGDEQF
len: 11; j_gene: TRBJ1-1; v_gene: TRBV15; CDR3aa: ATSSGQASEAF
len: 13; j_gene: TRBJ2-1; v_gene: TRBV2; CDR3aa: ASSERVAVGNEQF
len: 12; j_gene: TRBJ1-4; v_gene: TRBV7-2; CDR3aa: ASSGGGLGEKLF
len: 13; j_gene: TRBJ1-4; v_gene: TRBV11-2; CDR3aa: ASSSTGTENEKLF
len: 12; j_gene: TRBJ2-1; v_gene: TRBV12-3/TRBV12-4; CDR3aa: ASGSPSSYNEQF
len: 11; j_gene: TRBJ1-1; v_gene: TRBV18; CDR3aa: ASSPLGDTEAF
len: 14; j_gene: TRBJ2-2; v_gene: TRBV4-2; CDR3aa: ASSQDWRGPGGELF
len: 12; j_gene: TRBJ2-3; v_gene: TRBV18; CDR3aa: ASSPRSGRDTQY
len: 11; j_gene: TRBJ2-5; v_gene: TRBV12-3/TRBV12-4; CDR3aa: ASSQLVVGTQY
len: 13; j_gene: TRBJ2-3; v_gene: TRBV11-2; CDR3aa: ASSLGGRVPDTQY
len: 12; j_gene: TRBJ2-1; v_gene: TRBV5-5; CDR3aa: ASSLVLSNHEQF
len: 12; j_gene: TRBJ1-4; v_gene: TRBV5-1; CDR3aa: ASSLSQGFEKLF
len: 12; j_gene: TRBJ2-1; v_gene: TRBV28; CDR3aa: ASSFRQGSYEQF
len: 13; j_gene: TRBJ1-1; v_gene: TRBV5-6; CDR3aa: ASSLEGKGNTEAF
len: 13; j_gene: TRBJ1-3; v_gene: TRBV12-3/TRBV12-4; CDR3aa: ASSSGHRSGNTIY
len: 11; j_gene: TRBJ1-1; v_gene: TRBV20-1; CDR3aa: SAPTKSNTEAF
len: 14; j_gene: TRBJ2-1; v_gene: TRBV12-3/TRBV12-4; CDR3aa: ASSLGGRATYNEQF
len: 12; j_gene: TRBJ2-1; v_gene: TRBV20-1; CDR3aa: SAGGGSSYNEQF
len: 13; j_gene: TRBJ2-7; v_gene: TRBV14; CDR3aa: ASSHAGTDRYEQY
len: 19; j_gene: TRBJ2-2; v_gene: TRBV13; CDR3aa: ASSLTPGLAGGPGNTGELF
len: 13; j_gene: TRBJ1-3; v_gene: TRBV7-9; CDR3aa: ASSLEPGTGNTIY
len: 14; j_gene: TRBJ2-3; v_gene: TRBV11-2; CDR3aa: ASRFTGLAGSDTQY
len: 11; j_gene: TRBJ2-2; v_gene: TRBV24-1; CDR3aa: ATSDRPSGELF
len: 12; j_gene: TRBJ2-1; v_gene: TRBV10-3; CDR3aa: AISELTTGNEQF
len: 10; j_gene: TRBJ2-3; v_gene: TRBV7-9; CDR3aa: ASRAAGVTQY
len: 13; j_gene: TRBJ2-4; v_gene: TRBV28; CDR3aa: ASSLLKGSQNIQY
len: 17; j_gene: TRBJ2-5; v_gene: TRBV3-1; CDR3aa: ASSQYARERHLIQETQY
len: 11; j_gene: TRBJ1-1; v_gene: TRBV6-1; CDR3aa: ASSPDSYTEAF
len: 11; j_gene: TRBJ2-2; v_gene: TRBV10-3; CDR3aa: AISKIDLGELF
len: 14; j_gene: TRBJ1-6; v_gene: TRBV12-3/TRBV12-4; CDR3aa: ASRGTGGSLNSPLH
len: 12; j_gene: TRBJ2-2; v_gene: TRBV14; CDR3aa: ASSQGREAGELF
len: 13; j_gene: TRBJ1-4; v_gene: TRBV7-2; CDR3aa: ASRLLRSTNEKLF
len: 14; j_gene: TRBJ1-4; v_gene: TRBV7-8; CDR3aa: ASSLGGPGQGGKLF
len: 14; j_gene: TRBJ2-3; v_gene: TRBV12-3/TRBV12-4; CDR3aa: ASSAWTSGITDTQY
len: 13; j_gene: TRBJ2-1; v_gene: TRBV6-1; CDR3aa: ASGASPALYNEQF
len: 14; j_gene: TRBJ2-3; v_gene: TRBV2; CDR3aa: ASSDHRVSTRDTQY
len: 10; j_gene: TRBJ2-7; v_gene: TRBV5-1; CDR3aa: ASSQDVYEQY
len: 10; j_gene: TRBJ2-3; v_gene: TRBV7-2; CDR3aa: ASSSTSVEQY
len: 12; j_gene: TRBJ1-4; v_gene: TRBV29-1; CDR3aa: SVEDPDRAPKLF
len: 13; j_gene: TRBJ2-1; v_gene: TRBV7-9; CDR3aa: ASSLSADPYNEQF
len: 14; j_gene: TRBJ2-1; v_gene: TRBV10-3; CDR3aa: AISESGESSYNEQF
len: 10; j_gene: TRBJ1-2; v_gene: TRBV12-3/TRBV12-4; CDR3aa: ASSLALLAAV
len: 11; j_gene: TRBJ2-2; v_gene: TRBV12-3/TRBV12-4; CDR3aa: ASTRGGAGELF
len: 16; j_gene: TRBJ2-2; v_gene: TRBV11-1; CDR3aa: ASSLAGLGDPNTGELF
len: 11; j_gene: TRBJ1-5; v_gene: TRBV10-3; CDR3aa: AISDQRNQPQH
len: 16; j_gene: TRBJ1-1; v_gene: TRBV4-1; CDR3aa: ASSQTRKGDRVNTEAF
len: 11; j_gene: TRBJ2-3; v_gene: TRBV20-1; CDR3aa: SAFSLAGDTQY